This is a list of T cell receptor beta chains from one sample in a study of blood T cells in healthy people across ages. TCRdb reprocessed the 5' RACE reads via MiXCR and lists one record per CDR3 protein. The sample lists over 600,000 distinct CDR3 sequences; under 25% were seen once. The sequenced sample consisted of blood. The receptors come from a man aged 70 or older in good health. The CDR3 runs from the conserved cysteine through the conserved F or W. Each record gives: J gene, V gene, CDR3 protein.

TRBJ1-1,TRBV29-1,CSVGEVLNTEAFF
TRBJ1-4,TRBV20-1,CSASDHRSATNEKLFF
TRBJ1-1,TRBV7-3,CASSPQIGGNTEAFF
TRBJ2-6,TRBV7-6,CASSTRPSDRGRVSGANVLTF
-,TRBV6-5,CASSPRQGGNEQFF
TRBJ2-1,TRBV7-9,CAGTLGLAGSDEQLF
TRBJ1-6,TRBV20-1,CSARGVTGGDSPLHF
TRBJ2-2,TRBV14,CASRGTGENTGELFF
-,TRBV12-3/TRBV12-4,CASRGDSSHEQYF
TRBJ2-1,TRBV11-3,CASSSHRGGSYNEQFF
TRBJ2-1,TRBV10-3,CAIREGTSGRNSYNEQFF
TRBJ2-5,TRBV20-1,CSARVLEYERYF
TRBJ1-4,TRBV20-1,CSARDGGGSTNEKLFF
TRBJ2-1,TRBV6-5,CASSRSTGGYNEQFF
TRBJ2-7,TRBV3-1,CASSQGLDRIEQYF
TRBJ2-5,TRBV28,CASSLNPSAQETQYF
TRBJ2-1,TRBV2,CASKTSGSSSYNEQFF
TRBJ1-2,TRBV3-1,CASSQGWGDYGYTF
TRBJ2-1,TRBV6-2/TRBV6-3,CASEDYNEQFF
TRBJ1-2,TRBV5-6,CASSSDRGVGYGYTF
TRBJ2-1,TRBV5-1,CASSLRQGAANEQFF